Frequency places the clone carrying this TCR beta chain as medium-sized. These data originate in a study of CXCR3-negative and CXCR3-positive naive CD8 T cells. UMI-labeled 5' RACE yielded the TRB cDNA libraries. From the 5' RACE reads, TCRdb lists one entry per CDR3 protein and no DNA. The listing contains roughly 4,200 distinct CDR3 sequences. This sequence was found in a human donor in good health. Some clones in this sample may be carry-over from other donors' samples. The specimen was naive CXCR3- CD8+ T cells from blood. As to subset: CD45RO-CCR7+CD27+CD95- naive CD8+ T cells lacking CXCR3 (TNR3-).

The chain's CDR3 is CASSPQAAGPYNEQFF. This sequence joins TRBV3-1 and TRBJ2-1; TCRdb designates TRBD1, a call that cannot be tested without DNA. The CDR3 is made up of 16 amino acids. CDR1 is LGHDT, CDR2 YNNKEL, per germline (reference sequence).